This T cell receptor beta chain was recovered during a study of T-cell reconstitution after alpha-beta-depleted transplantation in children. Study-level results: At the one-year point after transplant, T-cell counts and TCRbeta diversity were found to come mostly from T cells that had been newly produced.

V was shortened by 6 bases and J by 2 bases, with 19 bases between the two germline ends. The CDR3 consists of 16 residues. Germline V gives CDR1 SGHTA, CDR2 FQGNSA. This clonotype was counted ten times or more. The antigen remains undetermined. A TCRbeta library incorporating unique molecular identifiers was prepared. TCRdb itself ran the PCR reads through MiXCR, one entry per CDR3 protein. The sample lists about 110,000 distinct CDR3 sequences; 5.5% to 7% were seen once. This sequence originates from a male patient between 2 and 10 years old who had a stem cell transplant for acute lymphoblastic leukemia, so the T cells may come from the graft donor. The chain links TRBV7-2 to TRBJ2-5; a weak D match, TRBD1 (6 bases). This specimen consisted of PBMCs, mostly from graft donor cells, obtained 360 days after TCRalphabeta/CD19-depleted stem cell transplant. The CDR3, as DNA: TGTGCCAGCAGACCCCGGACAGTCGGCGTACAAGAGACCCAGTACTTC. Its translation: CASRPRTVGVQETQYF.